This entry lists 8 T cell receptor beta chains sequenced from one sample in a study of high-grade serous ovarian cancer treatment subgroups. Tumor samples were obtained before definitive surgery or chemotherapy. Repertoires were generated with immunoSEQ multiplex PCR, while TCRdb's copy carries only in-frame clones and drops some. The sample carries under 11,000 clones, about 63% recorded once. The sequencing sample was made of tumor tissue. All receptors come from a human donor with high-grade serous ovarian cancer.

This sequence joins TRBV7-3 and TRBJ2-3; 9 positions match TRBD2. The CDR3 is made up of 15 amino acids. Germline V gene data show CDR1 as SGHTA and CDR2 as FQGTGA. Germline trimming cut 2 bases from V and 3 bases from J; bases unmatched to any gene: 3. The CDR3 bases are TGTGCCAGCAGCTTAGCCCTAGCGGGAACAGATACGCAGTATTTT. Translating gives CASSLALAGTDTQYF.

V gene TRBV6-6 combines with J gene TRBJ2-7; no clear D gene. V lost 2 bases and J lost 5, with 7 bases in between. Germline V gene sequence: CDR1 MNHNY, CDR2 SVGAGI (reference sequence). The CDR3 is 12 residues long. The CDR3 loop reads CASSYPLNEQYF. CDR3 DNA sequence: TGTGCCAGCAGTTACCCCCTTAACGAGCAGTACTTC.

The chain links TRBV27 to TRBJ2-2; 9 bases agree with TRBD1. Trimming took 6 bases from V and 0 from J; bases not matched to a gene: 5. The CDR3 has 16 amino acids. CDR1 is MNHEY and CDR2 is SMNVEV in the germline V gene (reference sequence). The chain's CDR3 is CASSRTGETNTGELFF. In DNA, the CDR3 is TGTGCCAGCAGCAGGACAGGGGAAACGAACACCGGGGAGCTGTTTTTT.

This clone was picked up a small number of times. The chain couples TRBV29-1 to TRBJ2-1; D is tentatively TRBD1 or TRBD2 (5 bases each). V lost 7 bases and J 5 bases, leaving 12 bases between the germline ends. Germline values: CDR1 SQVTM, CDR2 ANQGSEA. This CDR3 is built from 12 residues. The CDR3 bases are TGCAGCGGAGGGGCACCCAACAATGAGCAGTTCTTC. Translation: CSGGAPNNEQFF.

This chain uses TRBV11-3 with TRBJ2-1; D unresolved. V gave up 4 bases and J gave up 9 bases, with 10 bases separating them. CDR1 SGHNT and CDR2 YENEEA come from the germline V gene. The CDR3 runs to 12 residues. This CDR3 reads CASSSAPSEQFF. CDR3 bases: TGTGCCAGCAGCTCCGCCCCCAGTGAGCAGTTCTTC.

The chain uses TRBV30 and TRBJ2-2, with unresolved D. The CDR3 spans 12 residues. Trimming took off 3 bases at V and 2 bases at J, with 4 bases between the two ends. Looked up from germline, CDR1 is GTSNPN and CDR2 is SVGIG (reference sequence). The CDR3 sequence: CAWRHNTGELFF. The CDR3 DNA follows: TGTGCCTGGAGACATAACACCGGGGAGCTGTTTTTT.

This chain uses TRBV19 with TRBJ1-1; D is unresolved. The germline gives CDR1 LNHDA, CDR2 SQIVND (reference sequence). The V and J ends lost 8 bases and 6 bases respectively, with 13 bases between them. The CDR3 runs 12 residues. The CDR3 loop is CASSGVWAEAFF. In DNA, the CDR3 is TGTGCCAGTTCTGGGGTTTGGGCTGAAGCTTTCTTT.

This clone came up a few times. This chain uses TRBV4-2 with TRBJ2-7; TRBD2 matches at 14 bases. The V segment lost 1 base and the J segment 6 bases; nucleotides outside the gene matches: 5. CDR3 length: 16 residues. Germline assignment: CDR1 LGHNA and CDR2 YNFKEQ. The CDR3 sequence: CASSQGTSGRRFEQYF. CDR3 nucleotides: TGTGCCAGCAGCCAAGGGACTAGCGGGAGGAGGTTCGAGCAGTACTTC.